This T cell receptor (beta chain) is from a study of CXCR3-negative and CXCR3-positive naive CD8 T cells. Concerning this clonotype: The antigen is undetermined.

Study-wide points: Naive subsets had comparable surface CD5, so TRB CDR3 properties gauged TCR strength. Expression of CXCR3 was partially reduced after cryopreservation, and fresh PBMCs were used in most assays. Memory, not naive, CXCR3-negative and CXCR3-positive cells differed in TRBV-TRBJ usage. Relative to memory CD8+ cells, whose diversity was much lower, both naive subsets had comparably high diversity.

All TRB cDNA libraries came from 5' RACE performed with UMI labels. For each CDR3 protein, TCRdb gives one entry from its re-call of the 5' RACE reads, without DNA. This sample contains tens of thousands of distinct CDR3 sequences. The TCR sequence derives from a human donor in good health. Some clones in this sample may be carry-over from other donors' samples. Source material: naive CXCR3- CD8+ T cells from blood. Subset reported: CD45RO-CCR7+CD27+CD95- naive CD8+ T cells lacking CXCR3 (TNR3-).

This CDR3 reads CSARDRAVSGELFF. The J gene is TRBJ2-2, the V gene TRBV20-1; the D gene TCRdb calls, TRBD1, cannot be checked with no DNA. CDR3 length: 14 residues. Germline CDR1 is DFQATT and CDR2 is SNEGSKA (reference sequence).